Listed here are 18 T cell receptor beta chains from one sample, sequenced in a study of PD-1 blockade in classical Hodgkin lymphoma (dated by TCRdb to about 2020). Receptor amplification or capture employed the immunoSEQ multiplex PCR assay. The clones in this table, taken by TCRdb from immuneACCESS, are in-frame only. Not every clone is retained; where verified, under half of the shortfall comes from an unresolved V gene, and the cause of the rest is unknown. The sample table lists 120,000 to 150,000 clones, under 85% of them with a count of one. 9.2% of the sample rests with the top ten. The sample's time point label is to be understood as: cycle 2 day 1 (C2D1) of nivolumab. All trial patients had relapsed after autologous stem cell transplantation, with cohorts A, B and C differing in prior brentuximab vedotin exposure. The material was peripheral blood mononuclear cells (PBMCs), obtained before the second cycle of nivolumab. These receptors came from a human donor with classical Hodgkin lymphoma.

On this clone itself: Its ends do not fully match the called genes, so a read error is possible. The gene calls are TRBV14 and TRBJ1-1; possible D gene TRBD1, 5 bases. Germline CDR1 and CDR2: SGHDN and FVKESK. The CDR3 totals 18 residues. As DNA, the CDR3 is TGTGCCAGCAGCCAGTCCCGGGGACGGAGTATTATGAACACTAAAGCTTTCTTT. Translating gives CASSQSRGRSIMNTKAFF.

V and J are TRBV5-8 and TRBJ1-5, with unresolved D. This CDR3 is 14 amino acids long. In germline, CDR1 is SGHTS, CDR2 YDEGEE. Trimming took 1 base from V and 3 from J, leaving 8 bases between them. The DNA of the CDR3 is TGTGCCAGCAGCTTGTTAAGAAACAATCAGCCCCAGCATTTT. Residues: CASSLLRNNQPQHF.

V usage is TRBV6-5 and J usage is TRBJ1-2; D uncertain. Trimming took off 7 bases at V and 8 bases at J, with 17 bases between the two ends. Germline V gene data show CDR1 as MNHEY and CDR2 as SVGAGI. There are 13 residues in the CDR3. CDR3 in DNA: TGTGCCAGCATTCAATCGTGGCAGGACGGCTACACCTTC. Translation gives CASIQSWQDGYTF.

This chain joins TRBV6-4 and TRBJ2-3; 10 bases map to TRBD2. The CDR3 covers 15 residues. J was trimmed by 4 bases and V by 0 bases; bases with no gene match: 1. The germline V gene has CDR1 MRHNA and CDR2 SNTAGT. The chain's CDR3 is CASSDSGTSADTQYF. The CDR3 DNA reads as TGTGCCAGCAGTGACTCCGGGACTAGCGCAGATACGCAGTATTTT.

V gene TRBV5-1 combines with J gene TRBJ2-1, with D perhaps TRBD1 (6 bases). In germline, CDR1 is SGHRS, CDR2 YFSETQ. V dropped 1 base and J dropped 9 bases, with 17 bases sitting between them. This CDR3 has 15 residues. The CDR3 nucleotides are TGCGCCAGCAGCTTGTGGCTAGCCAAAGGGGGTGAGCAGTTCTTC. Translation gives CASSLWLAKGGEQFF.

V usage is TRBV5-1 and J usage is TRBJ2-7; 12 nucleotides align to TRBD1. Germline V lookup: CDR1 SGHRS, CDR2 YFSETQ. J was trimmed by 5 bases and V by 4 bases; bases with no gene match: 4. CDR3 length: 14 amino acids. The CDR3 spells CASSQRDRGHEQYF. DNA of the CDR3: TGCGCCAGCAGCCAAAGGGACAGGGGGCACGAGCAGTACTTC.

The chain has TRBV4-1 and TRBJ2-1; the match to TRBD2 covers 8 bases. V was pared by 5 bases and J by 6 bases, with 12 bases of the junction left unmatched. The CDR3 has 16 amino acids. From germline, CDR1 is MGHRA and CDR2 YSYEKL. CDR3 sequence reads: CASSFGTGGPRNEQFF. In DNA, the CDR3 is TGCGCCAGCAGCTTTGGCACGGGGGGGCCTCGCAATGAGCAGTTCTTC.

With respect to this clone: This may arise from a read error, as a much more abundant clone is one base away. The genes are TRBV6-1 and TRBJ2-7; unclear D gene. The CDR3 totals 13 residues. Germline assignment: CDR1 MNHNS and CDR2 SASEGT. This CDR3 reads CASNEAYGYEQYF. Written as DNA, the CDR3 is TGTGCCAGCAATGAAGCCTATGGCTACGAGCAGTACTTC.

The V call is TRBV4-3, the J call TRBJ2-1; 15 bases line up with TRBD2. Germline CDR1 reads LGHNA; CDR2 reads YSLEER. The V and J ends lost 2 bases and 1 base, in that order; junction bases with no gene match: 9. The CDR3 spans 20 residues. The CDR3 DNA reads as TGCGCCAGCAGCCAACCCGGACTAGCGGGAGGGAGTCGATCCTACAATGAGCAGTTCTTC. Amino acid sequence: CASSQPGLAGGSRSYNEQFF.

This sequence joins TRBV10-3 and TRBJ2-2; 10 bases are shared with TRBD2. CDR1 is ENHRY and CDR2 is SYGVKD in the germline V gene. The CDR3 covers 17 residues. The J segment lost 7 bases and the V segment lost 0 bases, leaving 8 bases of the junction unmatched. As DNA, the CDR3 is TGTGCCATCAGTGAGTCGGGGCTAGCGGGAGATGACGGGGAGCTGTTTTTT. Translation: CAISESGLAGDDGELFF.

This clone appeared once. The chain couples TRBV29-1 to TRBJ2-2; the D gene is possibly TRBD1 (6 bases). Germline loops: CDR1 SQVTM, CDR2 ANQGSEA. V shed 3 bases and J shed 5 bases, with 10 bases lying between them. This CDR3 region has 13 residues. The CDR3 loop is CSVDRGKTGELFF. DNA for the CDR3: TGCAGCGTTGACAGGGGAAAGACCGGGGAGCTGTTTTTT.

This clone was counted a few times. The DNA of the CDR3 is TGTGCCAGTAGTATCGGACAGGAAGGGTTCCACGAGCAGTACTTC. Translated: CASSIGQEGFHEQYF. This chain joins TRBV19 and TRBJ2-7; 7 bases match TRBD1. This CDR3 has 15 amino acids. V trimming: 3 bases; J trimming: 5 bases; junction bases outside the gene matches: 10. The germline gives CDR1 LNHDA, CDR2 SQIVND (reference sequence). Full variable domain (missing parts from reference TRBV19 and TRBJ2-7): DGGITQSPKYLFRKEGQNVTLSCEQNLNHDAMYWYRQDPGQGLRLIYYSQIVNDFQKGDIAEGYSVSREKKESFPLTVTSAQKNPTAFYLCASSIGQEGFHEQYFGPGTRLTVT.

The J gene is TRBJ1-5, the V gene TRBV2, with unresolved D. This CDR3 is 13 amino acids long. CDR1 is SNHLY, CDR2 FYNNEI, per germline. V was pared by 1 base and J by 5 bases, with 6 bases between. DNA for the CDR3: TGTGCCAGCAGTGAAGAGAGAGATCAGCCCCAGCATTTT. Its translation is CASSEERDQPQHF. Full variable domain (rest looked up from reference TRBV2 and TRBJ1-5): EPEVTQTPSHQVTQMGQEVILRCVPISNHLYFYWYRQILGQKVEFLVSFYNNEISEKSEIFDDQFSVERPDGSNFTLKIRSTKLEDSAMYFCASSEERDQPQHFGDGTRLSIL.

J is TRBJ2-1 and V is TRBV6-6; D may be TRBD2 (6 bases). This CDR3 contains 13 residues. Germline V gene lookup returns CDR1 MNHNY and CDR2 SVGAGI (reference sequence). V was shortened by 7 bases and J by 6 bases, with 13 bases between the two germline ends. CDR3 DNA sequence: TGTGCCAGCACCCTACTAGCAGCCAATGAGCAGTTCTTC. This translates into CASTLLAANEQFF.

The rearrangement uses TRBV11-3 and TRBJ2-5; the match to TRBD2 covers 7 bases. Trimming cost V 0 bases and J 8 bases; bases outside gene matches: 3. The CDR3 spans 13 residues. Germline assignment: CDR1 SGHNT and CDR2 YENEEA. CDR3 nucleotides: TGTGCCAGCAGCTTAGAACTAGCGACCACCCAGTACTTC. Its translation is CASSLELATTQYF.

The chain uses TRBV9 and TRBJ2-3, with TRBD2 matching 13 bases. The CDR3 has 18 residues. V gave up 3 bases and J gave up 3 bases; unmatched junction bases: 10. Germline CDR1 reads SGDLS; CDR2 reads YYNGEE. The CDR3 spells CASSAGTSGVVRTDTQYF. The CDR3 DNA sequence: TGTGCCAGCAGCGCCGGGACTAGCGGGGTTGTTAGGACAGATACGCAGTATTTT. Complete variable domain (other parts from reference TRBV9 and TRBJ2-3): DSGVTQTPKHLITATGQRVTLRCSPRSGDLSVYWYQQSLDQGLQFLIQYYNGEERAKGNILERFSAQQFPDLHSELNLSSLELGDSALYFCASSAGTSGVVRTDTQYFGPGTRLTVL.

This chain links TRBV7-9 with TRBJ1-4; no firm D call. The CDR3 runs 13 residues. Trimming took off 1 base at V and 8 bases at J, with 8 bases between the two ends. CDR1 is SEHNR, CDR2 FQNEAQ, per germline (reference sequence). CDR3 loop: CASSLDLMEKLFF. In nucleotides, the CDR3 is TGTGCCAGCAGCTTAGACTTAATGGAAAAACTGTTTTTT. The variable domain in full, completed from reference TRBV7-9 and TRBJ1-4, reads DTGVSQNPRHKITKRGQNVTFRCDPISEHNRLYWYRQTLGQGPEFLTYFQNEAQLEKSRLLSDRFSAERPKGSFSTLEIQRTEQGDSAMYLCASSLDLMEKLFFGSGTQLSVL.

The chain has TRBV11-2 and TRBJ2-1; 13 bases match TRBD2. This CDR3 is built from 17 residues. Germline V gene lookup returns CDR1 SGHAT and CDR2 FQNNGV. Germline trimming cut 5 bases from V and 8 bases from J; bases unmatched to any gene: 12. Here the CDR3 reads CASSPWTSGGIADEQFF. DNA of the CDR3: TGTGCCAGCAGCCCCTGGACTAGCGGGGGTATCGCCGATGAGCAGTTCTTC.